What follows is one T cell receptor (beta chain) and its context. Antigen specificity is unknown. One end of the junction varies from germline; a read error may be responsible. This record belongs to a study of blood T cells in healthy people across ages. CDR3 length: 15 residues. Germline V gives CDR1 SGHRS, CDR2 YFSETQ. General study points: Without sorted subsets, naive and antigen-experienced compartments could not be conclusively compared.

The second PCR ran roughly 6 to 11 cycles with a sample-barcoded 5' primer and J-beta primers. A single record per CDR3 protein comes from TCRdb applying MiXCR to the 5' RACE reads. There are around 1.1 million distinct CDR3 sequences in the sample; approximately 38% occur only once, and less than 15% lies in the top ten. V usage is TRBV5-1 and J usage is TRBJ2-3; D is ambiguous. Sequenced: blood. The sequence derives from a man younger than 35 in good health. This CDR3 is CAGSLGRISTDTQYF. The DNA of the CDR3 is TGCGCCGGCAGCTTGGGCCGGATTAGCACAGATACGCAGTATTTT.